Listed below are T cell receptor beta chains from one sample, sequenced in a study of cytomegalovirus exposure and HLA in healthy donors. Assay: immunoSEQ multiplex PCR; the TCRdb copy retains only in-frame clones and omits some. The sample totals over 100,000 clones. Sequencing was carried out using PBMCs. The receptors were gathered from a man aged 35-49 years in good health and CMV-seropositive. Each CDR3 is given with its conserved first and last residue.

TRBV7-2 | CASSLAGPRRGEQYF
TRBV28 | CASSSTGRSNEKLFF
TRBV27 | CASSSWTGAGNQPQHF
TRBV6-1 | CASSTALAVTCEQYF
TRBV30 | CAWSLLIGTGREKLFF
TRBV19 | CASSIARDSLWTEAFF
TRBV10-2 | CASSERGQVADTQYF
TRBV6-5 | CASTPAGYNEQFF
TRBV7-9 | CASSSRDRARNYGYTF
TRBV19 | CASSITWTGDGYTF
TRBV20-1 | CSAVQNNEAFF
TRBV19 | CASSIGGGASGTGELFF
TRBV27 | CASSLSWQNTEAFF
TRBV19 | CASSSGQSTSTDTQYF
TRBV6-1 | CASCQPTGLSYEQYF
TRBV25-1 | CASSELGGLDSTDTQYF
TRBV13 | CASSLLQGETEAFF
TRBV5-1 | CASSFRRDDEQYF
TRBV11-2 | CASSLVLATSSYEQYF
TRBV7-2 | CASSSLWGGYEQYF
TRBV6-1 | CASSENSGGPYEQYF
TRBV19 | CASSIDFLSEQYF
TRBV29-1 | CSVPWPHQNEQYF
TRBV29-1 | CSVGSGTTDTQYF
TRBV29-1 | CSALLAGRETQYF
TRBV28 | CASSGTSGISYEQYF